One and the same sample provided the 27 T cell receptor beta chains below, sequenced in a study of blood T cell repertoires in COVID-19. Here immunoSEQ multiplex PCR was the method, and the copy in TCRdb shows in-frame clones only, minus some. In the table there are around 130,000 clones, more than 70% of which are singletons. The sequencing input was peripheral blood. These receptor sequences come from a human donor in a cohort sampled during active COVID-19.

The chain employs TRBV27 and TRBJ2-7; 10 bases align to TRBD1. The CDR3 length is 14 residues. V gave up 5 bases and J gave up 3 bases; unmatched junction bases: 4. CDR1 is MNHEY and CDR2 is SMNVEV in the germline V gene (reference sequence). CDR3 loop: CASSPTGGGYEQYF. The CDR3 bases are TGTGCCAGCAGTCCGACAGGGGGCGGCTACGAGCAGTACTTC.

The chain couples TRBV4-2 to TRBJ2-7, with D tentatively TRBD1 (6 bases). Trimming removed 0 bases at V and 3 bases at J, with 9 bases between. Germline V lookup: CDR1 LGHNA, CDR2 YNFKEQ. The CDR3 spans 14 residues. CDR3 region: CASSQEKGHYEQYF. As DNA, the CDR3 is TGTGCCAGCAGCCAAGAAAAGGGACACTACGAGCAGTACTTC.

V usage is TRBV7-6 and J usage is TRBJ2-7; D remains unclear. Trimming stripped 4 bases from V and 5 bases from J, with 18 bases between. The CDR3 consists of 15 residues. Germline CDR1 SGHVS, CDR2 FNYEAQ. The DNA of the CDR3 is TGTGCCAGCAGCTGGGCCCCCTTGCGTCGTCACGAGCAGTACTTC. Translating gives CASSWAPLRRHEQYF.

This chain joins TRBV24-1 and TRBJ1-5, with D perhaps TRBD1 (6 bases). The CDR3 length is 13 residues. V lost 6 bases and J lost 3, with 8 bases in between. The germline V gene encodes CDR1 KGHDR and CDR2 SFDVKD. CDR3 nucleotides: TGTGCCACCAGTTTGGGGGCCAATCAGCCCCAGCATTTT. Amino acids: CATSLGANQPQHF.

The rearrangement uses TRBV7-9 and TRBJ1-2; the D is unclear. V was pared by 3 bases and J by 0 bases, with 11 bases between. Germline V lookup: CDR1 SEHNR, CDR2 FQNEAQ (reference sequence). The CDR3 contains 15 residues. CDR3 loop: CASSFVYETNYGYTF. CDR3 nucleotides: TGTGCCAGCAGCTTCGTCTACGAGACTAACTATGGCTACACCTTC. The full variable domain, rest sourced from reference TRBV7-9 and TRBJ1-2, is DTGVSQNPRHKITKRGQNVTFRCDPISEHNRLYWYRQTLGQGPEFLTYFQNEAQLEKSRLLSDRFSAERPKGSFSTLEIQRTEQGDSAMYLCASSFVYETNYGYTFGSGTRLTVV.

The V gene is TRBV5-1, the J gene TRBJ2-3, with D possibly being TRBD1 (7 bases). The V end was cut by 5 bases, the J end by 5 bases, with 12 bases between. In germline, CDR1 is SGHRS, CDR2 YFSETQ. The CDR3 extends over 13 amino acids. CDR3 protein: CASRGRGEDTQYF. As DNA, the CDR3 is TGCGCCAGCAGGGGCAGGGGGGAAGATACGCAGTATTTT. Using reference TRBV5-1 and TRBJ2-3 for the parts outside the CDR3, the full variable domain is KAGVTQTPRYLIKTRGQQVTLSCSPISGHRSVSWYQQTPGQGLQFLFEYFSETQRNKGNFPGRFSGRQFSNSRSEMNVSTLELGDSALYLCASRGRGEDTQYFGPGTRLTVL.

The rearrangement joins TRBV19 to TRBJ1-6; D not certain. The CDR3 totals 14 residues. Trimming left V 5 bases short and J 10 bases short, with 15 bases between. Per the germline V gene, CDR1 is LNHDA and CDR2 is SQIVND (reference sequence). CDR3 bases: TGTGCCAGTAGTGATGCGGGCGACGACTCACCCCTCCACTTT. Protein: CASSDAGDDSPLHF.

The rearrangement links TRBV28 to TRBJ1-4; TRBD1 aligns across 8 bases. Per the germline V gene, CDR1 is MDHEN and CDR2 is SYDVKM. V was pared by 2 bases and J by 5 bases, with 13 bases of the junction left unmatched. The CDR3 runs 18 residues. CDR3 in DNA: TGTGCCAGCAGTTTAACCGGGGACAGGCTCTACAGGAATGAAAAACTGTTTTTT. It translates to CASSLTGDRLYRNEKLFF.

This rearrangement joins TRBV27 to TRBJ2-7; 9 bases agree with TRBD1. This CDR3 has 15 amino acids. CDR1 is MNHEY and CDR2 is SMNVEV in the germline V gene (reference sequence). V lost 2 bases to trimming and J lost 5 bases; unmatched junction nucleotides: 7. The CDR3 region has the DNA TGTGCCAGCAGTTTAATAGGGACAGGGACTAACGAGCAGTACTTC. This gives the protein CASSLIGTGTNEQYF.

The J gene is TRBJ1-2, the V gene TRBV10-1, with D unresolved. V was trimmed by 0 bases and J by 4 bases, leaving 6 bases between them. Germline V CDR1 and CDR2: WNHNN, SYGVQD (reference sequence). The CDR3 totals 13 residues. The CDR3 nucleotides read TGCGCCAGCAGTGAGTCCAGGTTCTATGGCTACACCTTC. Residues: CASSESRFYGYTF.

V usage is TRBV6-5 and J usage is TRBJ1-2; D is unresolved. The germline V gene has CDR1 MNHEY and CDR2 SVGAGI. The CDR3 sequence is 13 residues long. Trimming removed 0 bases at V and 4 bases at J, with 6 bases between. CDR3 nucleotide sequence: TGTGCCAGCAGTTACTCAACAGCCTATGGCTACACCTTC. Its protein product is CASSYSTAYGYTF.

This chain links TRBV14 with TRBJ2-7; 7 bases map to TRBD2. V trimming: 2 bases; J trimming: 1 base; junction bases outside the gene matches: 2. Germline loops: CDR1 SGHDN, CDR2 FVKESK. The CDR3 length is 14 residues. The CDR3 DNA sequence: TGTGCCAGCAGCCAATGGCGGGAGTCCTACGAGCAGTACTTC. It yields the protein CASSQWRESYEQYF.

The chain recombines TRBV27 with TRBJ2-1, with TRBD2 matching over 11 bases. Germline values: CDR1 MNHEY, CDR2 SMNVEV (reference sequence). This CDR3 comprises 15 residues. The junction had 6 bases not matched to a gene; V was cut back by 3 bases and J by 8 bases. CDR3 loop: CASSFVAGGRDEQFF. The CDR3 DNA sequence: TGTGCCAGCAGTTTTGTAGCGGGAGGGAGGGATGAGCAGTTCTTC.

Only one count was recorded for this clone. The chain carries TRBV30 and TRBJ2-6, with a possible D match to TRBD2 (5 bases). With 8 bases removed from V and 5 bases from J, the gap between germline ends came to 16 bases. The length of the CDR3 is 14 residues. Germline lookup yields CDR1 GTSNPN and CDR2 SVGIG (reference sequence). Written as DNA, the CDR3 is TGTGCCCGAAAGGACTCCGTTTGGGCCAACGTCCTGACTTTC. The encoded protein is CARKDSVWANVLTF.

V and J are TRBV18 and TRBJ2-5; the D is unclear. The V gene lost 0 bases and the J gene lost 1 base, with 6 bases spanning the gap. Per the germline V gene, CDR1 is KGHSH and CDR2 is LQKENI. The CDR3 totals 14 residues. The CDR3 loop reads CASSPPSLQETQYF. CDR3 nucleotide sequence: TGTGCCAGCTCACCACCGAGCCTCCAAGAGACCCAGTACTTC.

This clone came up once. The rearrangement uses TRBV28 and TRBJ1-3; no clear D gene. The V gene lost 5 bases and the J gene lost 3 bases, with 14 bases spanning the gap. This CDR3 comprises 15 residues. Germline-derived CDR1 and CDR2 are MDHEN and SYDVKM. The CDR3 loop reads CASSERTPFGNTIYF. The CDR3 DNA is TGTGCCAGCAGTGAGCGGACGCCATTTGGAAACACCATATATTTT.

The chain couples TRBV28 to TRBJ1-4; TRBD1 matches at 7 bases. V was pared by 8 bases and J by 8 bases, with 11 bases of the junction left unmatched. CDR3 size: 14 residues. Germline values: CDR1 MDHEN, CDR2 SYDVKM. CDR3 in amino acids: CASGTTGAREKLFF. Here the CDR3 DNA reads TGTGCCAGCGGGACAACAGGGGCGAGAGAAAAACTGTTTTTT. Full variable domain (outside the CDR3, taken from reference TRBV28 and TRBJ1-4): DVKVTQSSRYLVKRTGEKVFLECVQDMDHENMFWYRQDPGLGLRLIYFSYDVKMKEKGDIPEGYSVSREKKERFSLILESASTNQTSMYLCASGTTGAREKLFFGSGTQLSVL.

The genes are TRBV7-3 and TRBJ2-3; the D is unclear. Germline V CDR1 and CDR2: SGHTA, FQGTGA. CDR3 size: 14 residues. Trimming took 1 base from V and 2 from J, leaving 7 bases between them. CDR3 nucleotide sequence: TGTGCCAGCAGCTTAAGTCTCCCCACAGATACGCAGTATTTT. This gives the protein CASSLSLPTDTQYF. The full variable domain, completed using reference TRBV7-3 and TRBJ2-3, is GAGVSQTPSNKVTEKGKYVELRCDPISGHTALYWYRQSLGQGPEFLIYFQGTGAADDSGLPNDRFFAVRPEGSVSTLKIQRTERGDSAVYLCASSLSLPTDTQYFGPGTRLTVL.

The rearrangement uses TRBV7-9 and TRBJ2-5, with 9 bases matching TRBD1. This CDR3 contains 17 residues. Germline lookup yields CDR1 SEHNR and CDR2 FQNEAQ (reference sequence). V was pared by 8 bases and J by 5 bases, with 18 bases of the junction left unmatched. The CDR3 spells CASDYSRRDRARETQYF. CDR3 coding DNA: TGTGCCAGCGACTACTCAAGACGGGACAGGGCGAGGGAGACCCAGTACTTC. Using reference TRBV7-9 and TRBJ2-5 for the parts outside the CDR3, the full variable domain is DTGVSQNPRHKITKRGQNVTFRCDPISEHNRLYWYRQTLGQGPEFLTYFQNEAQLEKSRLLSDRFSAERPKGSFSTLEIQRTEQGDSAMYLCASDYSRRDRARETQYFGPGTRLLVL.

This chain connects TRBV6-6 to TRBJ1-1; a weak D match, TRBD1 (5 bases). The CDR3 has 15 residues. CDR1 is MNHNY, CDR2 SVGAGI, per germline (reference sequence). V shed 7 bases and J shed 4 bases, with 19 bases lying between them. DNA of the CDR3: TGTGCCAGCACTCAGGGAAGACCCGGTAGCACTGAAGCTTTCTTT. The encoded protein is CASTQGRPGSTEAFF.

In this sample, this clone turned up once. The chain joins TRBV5-5 to TRBJ2-7, with D tentatively TRBD2 (5 bases). CDR1 SGHKS and CDR2 YYEKEE come from the germline V gene (reference sequence). The CDR3 sequence is 16 residues long. The V gene lost 4 bases and the J gene lost 0 bases, with 17 bases spanning the gap. The CDR3 sequence: CASSPIETGSSYEQYF. The CDR3 bases are TGTGCCAGCAGCCCGATCGAGACGGGGAGCTCCTACGAGCAGTACTTC.

The V gene is TRBV11-3, the J gene TRBJ1-1, with TRBD1 matching over 7 bases. V gave up 5 bases and J gave up 5 bases; unmatched junction bases: 8. This CDR3 is 14 amino acids long. Germline-derived CDR1 and CDR2 are SGHNT and YENEEA. The CDR3 DNA sequence: TGTGCCAGCAGCGCGATACAGGGGAGTACTGAAGCTTTCTTT. It codes for CASSAIQGSTEAFF.

This clone was detected once. The chain has TRBV7-2 and TRBJ1-2; 10 bases match TRBD1. The germline gives CDR1 SGHTA, CDR2 FQGNSA. V shed 2 bases and J 4 bases; nucleotides not matched to a gene: 1. The CDR3 has 14 residues. CDR3 in amino acids: CASSLRQGAYGYTF. CDR3 DNA: TGTGCCAGCAGCTTAAGACAGGGGGCCTATGGCTACACCTTC.

The V and J genes are TRBV7-9 and TRBJ2-1; 11 bases agree with TRBD2. This CDR3 comprises 15 residues. Germline CDR1 is SEHNR and CDR2 is FQNEAQ (reference sequence). The V and J ends lost 3 bases and 6 bases, in that order; junction bases with no gene match: 4. The CDR3 is CASSLGLAALNEQFF. The CDR3 nucleotides read TGTGCCAGCAGCTTGGGACTAGCGGCCCTCAATGAGCAGTTCTTC.

The chain recombines TRBV10-3 with TRBJ2-7; 8 bases are shared with TRBD1. Germline loops: CDR1 ENHRY, CDR2 SYGVKD. CDR3 length: 17 residues. V lost 0 bases and J lost 5; bases outside the gene matches: 12. CDR3 in DNA: TGTGCCATCAGTGAGTCGGCTGGACAGGGCTCTCGGGACGAGCAGTACTTC. It codes for CAISESAGQGSRDEQYF.

The rearrangement uses TRBV6-1 and TRBJ2-7; possibly TRBD1 for D (5 bases). Trimming shortened V by 1 base and J by 4 bases, and 14 bases separated the two germline ends. Germline CDR1 and CDR2: MNHNS and SASEGT. This CDR3 is built from 15 residues. In DNA form, the CDR3 reads TGTGCCAGCAGTGAAGGGGTTGTAGGGGATTACGAGCAGTACTTC. Translated, it gives CASSEGVVGDYEQYF.

V gene TRBV2 combines with J gene TRBJ2-5; 7 nucleotides agree with TRBD2. Germline CDR1 reads SNHLY; CDR2 reads FYNNEI. Trimming removed 3 bases from V and 2 bases from J; junction bases left unmatched: 6. The CDR3 contains 15 residues. CDR3 DNA: TGTGCCAGCAGTGACACCAGCGGGAATCAAGAGACCCAGTACTTC. This translates into CASSDTSGNQETQYF.